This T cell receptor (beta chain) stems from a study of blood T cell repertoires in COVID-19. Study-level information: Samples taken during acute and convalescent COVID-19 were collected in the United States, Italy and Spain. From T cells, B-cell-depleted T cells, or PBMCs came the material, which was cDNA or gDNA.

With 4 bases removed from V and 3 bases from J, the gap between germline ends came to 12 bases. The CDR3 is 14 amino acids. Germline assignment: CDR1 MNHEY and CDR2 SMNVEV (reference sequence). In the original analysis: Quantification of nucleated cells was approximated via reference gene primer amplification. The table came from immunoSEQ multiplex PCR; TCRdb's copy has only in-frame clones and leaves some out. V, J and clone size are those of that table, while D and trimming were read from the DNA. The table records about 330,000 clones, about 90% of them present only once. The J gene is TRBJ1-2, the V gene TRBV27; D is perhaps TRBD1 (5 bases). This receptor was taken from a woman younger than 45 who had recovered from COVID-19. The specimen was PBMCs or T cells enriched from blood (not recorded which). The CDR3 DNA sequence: TGTGCCAGCAGTTGGGCAGGGCCCCACTATGGCTACACCTTC. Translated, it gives CASSWAGPHYGYTF.